This T cell receptor (beta chain) originates from a study of OX40 agonist ivuxolimab in advanced cancers. This table comes from immunoSEQ multiplex PCR, and its TCRdb copy is limited to in-frame clones, with some not included. The table lists tens of thousands of clones, more than 65% of them singletons. Trimming removed 6 bases at V and 3 bases at J, with 14 bases between. CDR1 and CDR2 from the germline V gene are MNHEY and SMNVEV (reference sequence). CDR3 size: 15 residues. Here the sequenced sample was CD4+ or CD8+ T cells sorted from blood, taken in a trial of the OX40 agonist ivuxolimab. V and J are TRBV27 and TRBJ1-4, with D uncertain. The receptor comes from an adult with an advanced solid tumor such as melanoma, head and neck, liver or kidney cancer. The chain's CDR3 is CASSSWGEANEKLFF. The CDR3 DNA reads TGTGCCAGCAGCTCCTGGGGTGAGGCTAATGAAAAACTGTTTTTT.